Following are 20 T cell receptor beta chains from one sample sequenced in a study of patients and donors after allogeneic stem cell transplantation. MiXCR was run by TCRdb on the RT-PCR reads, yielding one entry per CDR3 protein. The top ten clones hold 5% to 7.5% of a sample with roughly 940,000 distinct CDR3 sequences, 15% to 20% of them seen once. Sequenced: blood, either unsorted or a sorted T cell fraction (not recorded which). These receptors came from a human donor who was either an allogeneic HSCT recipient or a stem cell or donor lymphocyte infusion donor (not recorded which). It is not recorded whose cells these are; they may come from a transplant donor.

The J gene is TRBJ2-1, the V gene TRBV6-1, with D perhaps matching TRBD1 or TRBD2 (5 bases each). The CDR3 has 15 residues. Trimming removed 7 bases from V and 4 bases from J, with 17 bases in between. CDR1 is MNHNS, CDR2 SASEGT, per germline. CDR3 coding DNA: TGTGCCAGCACCACTGGGTCAGGGAGATACAATGAGCAGTTCTTC. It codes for CASTTGSGRYNEQFF.

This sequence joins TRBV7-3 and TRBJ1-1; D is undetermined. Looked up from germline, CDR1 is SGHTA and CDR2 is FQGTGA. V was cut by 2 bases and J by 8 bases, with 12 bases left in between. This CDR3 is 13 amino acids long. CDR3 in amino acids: CASSLRTGGEAFF. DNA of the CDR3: TGTGCCAGCAGCTTACGTACTGGAGGGGAAGCTTTCTTT.

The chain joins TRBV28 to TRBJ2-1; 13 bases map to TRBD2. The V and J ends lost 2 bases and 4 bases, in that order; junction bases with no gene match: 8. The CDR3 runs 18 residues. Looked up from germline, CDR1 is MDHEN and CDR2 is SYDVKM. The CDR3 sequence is CASSLPSGGLAGYNEQFF. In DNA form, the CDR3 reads TGTGCCAGCAGTTTACCCTCCGGGGGACTAGCGGGGTACAATGAGCAGTTCTTC.

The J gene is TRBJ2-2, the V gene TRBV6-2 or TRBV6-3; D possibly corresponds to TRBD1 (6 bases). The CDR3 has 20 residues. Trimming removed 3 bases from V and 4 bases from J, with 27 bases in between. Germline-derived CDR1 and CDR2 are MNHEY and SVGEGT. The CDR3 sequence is CASSYPQHPGHSESTGELFF. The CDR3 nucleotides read TGTGCCAGCAGTTATCCACAGCACCCGGGACACTCAGAGAGCACCGGGGAGCTGTTTTTT.

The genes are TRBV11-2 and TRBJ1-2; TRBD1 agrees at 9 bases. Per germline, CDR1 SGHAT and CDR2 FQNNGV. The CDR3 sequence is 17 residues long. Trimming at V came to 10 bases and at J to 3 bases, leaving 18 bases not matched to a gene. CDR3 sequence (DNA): TGTGCCACCCTATCCGGGACAGGGAGGCTTGAGGACTATGGCTACACCTTC. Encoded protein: CATLSGTGRLEDYGYTF. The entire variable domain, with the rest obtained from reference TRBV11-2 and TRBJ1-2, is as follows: EAGVAQSPRYKIIEKRQSVAFWCNPISGHATLYWYQQILGQGPKLLIQFQNNGVVDDSQLPKDRFSAERLKGVDSTLKIQPAKLEDSAVYLCATLSGTGRLEDYGYTFGSGTRLTVV.

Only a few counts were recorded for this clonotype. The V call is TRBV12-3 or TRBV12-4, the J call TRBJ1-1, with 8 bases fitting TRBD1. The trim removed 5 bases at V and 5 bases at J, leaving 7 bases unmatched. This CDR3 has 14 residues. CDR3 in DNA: TGTGCCAGCAGTGACCGACAGGGGAAAACTGAAGCTTTCTTT. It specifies CASSDRQGKTEAFF.

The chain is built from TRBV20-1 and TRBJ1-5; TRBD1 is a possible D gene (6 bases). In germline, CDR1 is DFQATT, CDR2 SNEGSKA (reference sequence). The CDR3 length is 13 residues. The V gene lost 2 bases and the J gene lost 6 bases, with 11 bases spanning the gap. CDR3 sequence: CSARPDSFQPQHF. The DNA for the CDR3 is TGCAGTGCTAGACCGGACAGTTTTCAGCCCCAGCATTTT.

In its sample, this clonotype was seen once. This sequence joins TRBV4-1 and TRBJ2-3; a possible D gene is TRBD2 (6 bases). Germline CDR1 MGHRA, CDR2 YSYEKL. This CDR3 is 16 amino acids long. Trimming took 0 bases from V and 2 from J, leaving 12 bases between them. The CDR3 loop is CASSQEGSGYTDTQYF. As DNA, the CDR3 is TGCGCCAGCAGCCAAGAGGGCAGCGGGTACACAGATACGCAGTATTTT.

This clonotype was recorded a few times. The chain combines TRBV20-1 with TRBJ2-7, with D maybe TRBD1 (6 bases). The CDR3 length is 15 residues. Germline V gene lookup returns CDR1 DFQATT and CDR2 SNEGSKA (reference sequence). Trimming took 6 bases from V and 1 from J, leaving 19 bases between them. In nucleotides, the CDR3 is TGCAGTGCAAATGCCCTGGACAGACCGTCCTACGAGCAGTACTTC. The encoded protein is CSANALDRPSYEQYF.

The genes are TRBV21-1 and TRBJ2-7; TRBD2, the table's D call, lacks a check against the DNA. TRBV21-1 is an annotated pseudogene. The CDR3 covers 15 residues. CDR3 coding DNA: TGTGCCAGCTCTATAGGGGGAGGCCGCTCCTACGAGCAGTACTTC. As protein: CASSIGGGRSYEQYF.

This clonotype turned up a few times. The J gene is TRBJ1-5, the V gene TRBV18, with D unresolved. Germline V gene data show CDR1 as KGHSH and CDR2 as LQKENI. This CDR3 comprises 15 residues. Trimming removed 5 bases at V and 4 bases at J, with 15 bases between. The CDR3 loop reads CASSTVAGWNQPQHF. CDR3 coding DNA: TGTGCCAGCTCAACCGTGGCTGGTTGGAATCAGCCCCAGCATTTT.

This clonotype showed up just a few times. The CDR3 region is CSATTSGGSLWYEQYF. The CDR3 DNA reads as TGCAGTGCTACAACTAGCGGGGGTTCCCTTTGGTACGAGCAGTACTTC. V gene TRBV20-1 combines with J gene TRBJ2-7, with 11 bases fitting TRBD2. CDR3 length: 16 amino acids. Per germline, CDR1 DFQATT and CDR2 SNEGSKA (reference sequence). With V trimmed by 4 bases and J by 4 bases, 12 bases remained unmatched.

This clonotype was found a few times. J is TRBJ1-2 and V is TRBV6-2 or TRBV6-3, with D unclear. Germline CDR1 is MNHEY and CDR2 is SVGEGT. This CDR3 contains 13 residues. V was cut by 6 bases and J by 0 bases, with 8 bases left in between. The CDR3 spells CASSIHTNYGYTF. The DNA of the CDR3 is TGTGCCAGCAGCATCCATACTAACTATGGCTACACCTTC.

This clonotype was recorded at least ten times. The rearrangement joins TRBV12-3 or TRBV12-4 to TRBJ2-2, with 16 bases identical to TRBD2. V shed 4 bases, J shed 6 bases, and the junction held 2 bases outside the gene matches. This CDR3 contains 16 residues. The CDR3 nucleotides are TGTGCCAGCAGTTACGGGACTAGCGGGGGGGCCGGGGAGCTGTTTTTT. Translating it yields CASSYGTSGGAGELFF.

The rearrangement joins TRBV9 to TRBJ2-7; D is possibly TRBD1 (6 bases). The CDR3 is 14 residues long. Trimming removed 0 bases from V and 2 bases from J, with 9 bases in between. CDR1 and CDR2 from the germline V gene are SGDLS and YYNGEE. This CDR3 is CASSVGGTTYEQYF. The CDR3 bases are TGTGCCAGCAGCGTAGGGGGGACAACCTACGAGCAGTACTTC.

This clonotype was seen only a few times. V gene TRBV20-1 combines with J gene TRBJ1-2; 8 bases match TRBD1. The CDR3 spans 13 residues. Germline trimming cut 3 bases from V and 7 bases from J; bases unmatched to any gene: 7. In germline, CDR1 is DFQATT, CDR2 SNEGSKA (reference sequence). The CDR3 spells CSASAAGGFGYTF. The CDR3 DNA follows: TGCAGTGCTAGCGCGGCAGGGGGCTTTGGCTACACCTTC.

CDR3 in amino acids: CASSQEEDTDTQYF. CDR3 nucleotide sequence: TGCGCCAGCAGCCAAGAAGAGGACACAGATACGCAGTATTTT. The chain uses TRBV4-3 and TRBJ2-3; unclear D gene. The CDR3 has 14 amino acids. The germline V gene encodes CDR1 LGHNA and CDR2 YSLEER. V lost 0 bases and J 2 bases, leaving 6 bases between the germline ends.

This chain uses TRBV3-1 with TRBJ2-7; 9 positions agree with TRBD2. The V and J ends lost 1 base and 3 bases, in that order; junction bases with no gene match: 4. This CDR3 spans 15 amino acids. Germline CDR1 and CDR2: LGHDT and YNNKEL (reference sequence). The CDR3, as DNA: TGTGCCAGCAGCCAAGCTCTAGCGGGACTCTACGAGCAGTACTTC. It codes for CASSQALAGLYEQYF.

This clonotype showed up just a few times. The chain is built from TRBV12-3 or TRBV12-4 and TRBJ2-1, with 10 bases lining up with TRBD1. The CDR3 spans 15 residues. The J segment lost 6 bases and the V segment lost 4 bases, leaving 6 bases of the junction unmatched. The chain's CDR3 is CASSSGQGGRNEQFF. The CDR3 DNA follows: TGTGCCAGCAGTTCAGGACAGGGGGGCCGCAATGAGCAGTTCTTC.

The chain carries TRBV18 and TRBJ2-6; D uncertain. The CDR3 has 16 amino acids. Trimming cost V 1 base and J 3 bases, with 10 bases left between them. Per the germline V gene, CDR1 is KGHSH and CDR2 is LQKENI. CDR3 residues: CASSPLSLGGANVLTF. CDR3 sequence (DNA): TGTGCCAGCTCACCACTTAGTCTAGGTGGGGCCAACGTCCTGACTTTC.